The T cell receptor beta chain described here comes from a study of T-cell reconstitution after alpha-beta-depleted transplantation in children. General study points: At the one-year point after transplant, T-cell counts and TCRbeta diversity were found to come mostly from T cells that had been newly produced. Reportedly, only several hundred clones from non-depleted graft cells drove alpha-beta T-cell counts at about two months.

Per germline, CDR1 SQVTM and CDR2 ANQGSEA. The CDR3 spans 16 residues. Trimming left V 4 bases short and J 0 bases short, with 18 bases between. This clonotype was detected a few times. Antigen specificity is unknown. Unique molecular identifiers were used in preparing the TCRbeta library. TCRdb re-called the PCR reads with MiXCR, one entry per CDR3 protein. Of about 980,000 distinct CDR3 sequences listed, about 30% are singletons. The specimen was PBMCs, mostly from graft donor cells, collected 360 days after TCRalphabeta/CD19-depleted stem cell transplant. The source is a boy in the first two years of life who had a stem cell transplant for SCID, so the T cells may come from the graft donor. The chain carries TRBV29-1 and TRBJ1-1; D ambiguous. CDR3 sequence (DNA): TGCAGCGTTGTAGCACAGACAAGAAGAATGAACACTGAAGCTTTCTTT. Amino acids: CSVVAQTRRMNTEAFF.